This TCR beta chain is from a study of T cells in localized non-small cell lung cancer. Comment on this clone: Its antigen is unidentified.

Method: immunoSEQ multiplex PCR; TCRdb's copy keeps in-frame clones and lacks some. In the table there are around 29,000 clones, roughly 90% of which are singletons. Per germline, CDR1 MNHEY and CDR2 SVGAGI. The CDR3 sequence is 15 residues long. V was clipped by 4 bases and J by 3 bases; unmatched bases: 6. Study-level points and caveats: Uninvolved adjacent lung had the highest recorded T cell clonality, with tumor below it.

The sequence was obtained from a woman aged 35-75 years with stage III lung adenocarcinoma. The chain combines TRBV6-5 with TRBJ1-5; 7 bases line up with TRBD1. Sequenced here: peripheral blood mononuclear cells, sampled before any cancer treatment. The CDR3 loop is CASSSLRGANQPQHF. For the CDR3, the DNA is TGTGCCAGCAGTTCCCTCAGGGGGGCCAATCAGCCCCAGCATTTT.